The entry that follows covers one T cell receptor beta chain sequence. Its antigen is unidentified. This sample was taken from a study of shared clonotypes between healthy human individuals. Study as a whole: Participating donors consisted of two women and three men aged 18 to 49. A donor's plate count was three for CD4 naive and three for CD4 memory; CD8 naive had two and CD8 memory one. Study outcomes and limitations: Naive subsets, compared against memory subsets, generally had larger estimated richness values.

The CDR3 is made up of 17 amino acids. V was cut by 6 bases and J by 3 bases, with 20 bases left in between. Clones were read by immunoSEQ multiplex PCR, and TCRdb kept only the in-frame ones, dropping some. The sample carries some 2,100,000 clones, approximately 95% recorded once. This chain joins TRBV23-1 and TRBJ1-4; no reliable D call. TRBV23-1 is an ORF, with its function uncertain. The source of this sequence is a man aged 18 to 35 in good health. The sample consisted of naive CD4+ T cells sorted from blood. The subset denotes: CD45RA+ positively selected. CDR3 sequence (DNA): TGCGCCAGCAGCCTTACGTATGAAAGAGTTTCTAATGAAAAACTGTTTTTT. As protein: CASSLTYERVSNEKLFF.